This T cell receptor (beta chain) was recovered during a study of vaccination and CD4 T cells after COVID-19. A remark on this clonotype: Its antigen remains unknown.

The treatment: roughly nine-day PBMC culture with coronavirus spike peptide pools or control peptides (ViraFEST assay). ViraFEST stimulated the growth of antigen-specific T cells using peptide pools and subsequently profiled their TCRs by sequencing. Sequencing of the DNA from cultured CD4+ T cells was carried out with the Oncomine TCR Beta short-read assay. TCRdb re-derived calls from the PCR reads in MiXCR, one entry per CDR3 protein. Of 5,500 to 9,000 distinct CDR3 sequences in the sample, 45% to 55% were seen once. CDR1 and CDR2 from the germline V gene are SGHAT and FQDESV (reference sequence). CDR3 length equals 17 residues. The V end lost 6 bases, the J end lost 0 bases, and 15 bases lay between the germline ends.

The source is a human donor who had recovered from COVID-19. The J gene is TRBJ1-6, the V gene TRBV11-1; D ambiguous. The sequenced material came from CD4+ T cells from blood, cultured in vitro. The CDR3 DNA sequence: TGTGCCAGCAGAAAGCCTAAACCGAGCTCCTATAATTCACCCCTCCACTTT. This codes for CASRKPKPSSYNSPLHF.